A selection of T cell receptor beta chains follows, all from one sample in a study of blood T cell repertoires in COVID-19. Generated by immunoSEQ multiplex PCR, the TCRdb table keeps only in-frame clones and is missing some. The sample carries about 370,000 clones, roughly nine tenths recorded once. The sample was PBMCs or T cells enriched from blood (not recorded which). These TCRs come from a man between 18 and 35 years old who had recovered from COVID-19. The CDR3 runs from the conserved cysteine through the conserved F or W. A D gene is named only where the DNA matches it firmly. Size tells how often a clone was seen (once, few, many) or the class of an expanded clone, and some rows leave it out.

j_call clone_size v_call d_call cdr3_nt cdr3_aa
TRBJ2-2 . TRBV6-4 TRBD1 TGTGCCAGCAGTGGGACAGGGAACACCGGGGAGCTGTTTTTT CASSGTGNTGELFF
TRBJ2-7 . TRBV12-3/TRBV12-4 TRBD1 TGTGCCAGCAGCATTGGGACAGGGGACGAGCAGTACTTC CASSIGTGDEQYF
TRBJ1-1 few TRBV7-2 TRBD1 TGTGCCAGCAGCCCGTCGGACAGGGTGAACACTGAAGCTTTCTTT CASSPSDRVNTEAFF
TRBJ1-5 once TRBV4-2 . TGTGCCAGCAGCCAAGGGGGGGGAAGCAATCAGCCCCAGCATTTT CASSQGGGSNQPQHF
TRBJ2-2 . TRBV9 TRBD2 TGTGCCAGCAGCGGGACTAGTGACACCGGGGAGCTGTTTTTT CASSGTSDTGELFF
TRBJ2-1 . TRBV2 TRBD2 TGTGCCAGCAAACTAGCGGGAATTGTGACCTACAATGAGCAGTTCTTC CASKLAGIVTYNEQFF
TRBJ1-2 . TRBV19 TRBD1 TGTGCCAGTAGTGGTAAGACAGGGAATAACTATGGCTACACCTTC CASSGKTGNNYGYTF
TRBJ1-5 few TRBV7-2 TRBD1 TGTGCCAGCAGCTCCGTCGGACAGGGTGGACGTCAGCCCCAGCATTTT CASSSVGQGGRQPQHF
TRBJ1-2 . TRBV18 . TGTGCCAGCTCACCATCAACGGACTGGGTTGGCTACACCTTC CASSPSTDWVGYTF
TRBJ2-2 . TRBV7-9 . TGTGCCAGCAGTCAAGAGGCCGCTCACACCGGGGAGCTGTTTTTT CASSQEAAHTGELFF
TRBJ1-5 . TRBV5-1 TRBD1 TGCGCCAGCAACCCGGGGGGGACAGGGGGCGGCAATCAGCCCCAGCATTTT CASNPGGTGGGNQPQHF
TRBJ2-2 . TRBV27 . TGTGCCAGCAGTCCTGGGCCCAACACCGGGGAGCTGTTTTTT CASSPGPNTGELFF
TRBJ2-1 . TRBV27 TRBD2 TGTGCCAGCAGTTTTGGACTAGCGGGAGTGCAGTTCTTC CASSFGLAGVQFF
TRBJ2-2 once TRBV7-6 . TGTGCCAGCAGCTTAGTGCTTAGCACCGGGGAGCTGTTTTTT CASSLVLSTGELFF
TRBJ1-1 once TRBV7-3 . TGTGCCAGCAGCCCCCAGGGGAACACTGAAGCTTTCTTT CASSPQGNTEAFF
TRBJ1-1 . TRBV28 TRBD1 TGTGCCAGCAGGGGACAGGGGGAAATGGAGGCTTTCTTT CASRGQGEMEAFF
TRBJ1-6 . TRBV14 TRBD1 TGTGCCAGCAGCCCCCAGGGGGGTAGTTCACCCCTCCACTTT CASSPQGGSSPLHF
TRBJ1-4 . TRBV6-2/TRBV6-3 . TGTGCCAGCAGCCTTTACAGCGGGGGTGCAACTAATGAAAAACTGTTTTTT CASSLYSGGATNEKLFF
TRBJ2-7 . TRBV7-3 TRBD1 TGTGCCAGCAGCCGGCTGACAGGGGGAGAGGTGCAGTACTTC CASSRLTGGEVQYF
TRBJ2-7 . TRBV15 TRBD2 TGTGCCACCAGCAGACTAGCGGCAAGCTCCTACGAGCAGTACTTC CATSRLAASSYEQYF
TRBJ2-7 once TRBV27 . TGTGCCAGCAGTTCTCCCGAGGCTCACTACGAGCAGTACTTC CASSSPEAHYEQYF
TRBJ1-5 . TRBV7-9 TRBD1 TGTGCCAGCAGCTTAACGACAGGGGGTTCTAATCAGCCCCAGCATTTT CASSLTTGGSNQPQHF
TRBJ2-5 . TRBV7-3 . TGTGCCAGCAGCCCCTCGTCGGGGGGCGAGACCCAGTACTTC CASSPSSGGETQYF
TRBJ1-5 . TRBV3-1/TRBV3-2 TRBD1 TGTGCCAGCAGCCAGGACAGGGGGCGGCAGCCCCAGCATTTT CASSQDRGRQPQHF
TRBJ2-1 many TRBV19 TRBD2 TGTGCCAGTAGTCGGACTAGCGGGGGCTACAATGAGCAGTTCTTC CASSRTSGGYNEQFF
TRBJ2-7 . TRBV12-3/TRBV12-4 . TGTGCCAGCAGTTTAGGGCAGACCTACGAGCAGTACTTC CASSLGQTYEQYF
TRBJ1-1 . TRBV5-1 . TGCGCCAGCAGCTTAAGTCCCACGGGGATGAACACTGAAGCTTTCTTT CASSLSPTGMNTEAFF
TRBJ1-2 . TRBV5-1 . TGCGCCAGCACCTCCGGGACACCTAACTATGGCTACACCTTC CASTSGTPNYGYTF
TRBJ2-1 . TRBV4-3 . TGCGCCAGCAGCCTCGGCCCAAGGAGCTCCTACAATGAGCAGTTCTTC CASSLGPRSSYNEQFF
TRBJ1-5 . TRBV19 . TGTGCCAGTAGCGCAGGTTATCAGCCCCAGCATTTT CASSAGYQPQHF
TRBJ1-1 once TRBV11-2 . TGTGCCAGCAGCCTAGCTGCCTATACTGAAGCTTTCTTT CASSLAAYTEAFF
TRBJ1-2 . TRBV10-3 TRBD1 TGTGCCATCAGTGAAGGGACAGCAAACTATGGCTACACCTTC CAISEGTANYGYTF
TRBJ1-2 . TRBV28 TRBD1 TGTCAAACCGGGACAGGGGCAAATGGCTACACCTTC CQTGTGANGYTF
TRBJ2-1 . TRBV28 TRBD1 TGTGCCAGCAGTGCACTCAGACAGGGTATACACAATGAGCAGTTCTTC CASSALRQGIHNEQFF
TRBJ1-6 . TRBV12-5 TRBD1 TGTGCTAGTGGTTACCTAGACCTGACAGGGGCGGGATCACCCCTCCACTTT CASGYLDLTGAGSPLHF
TRBJ1-3 . TRBV4-1 . TGCGCCAGCAGCCCCGGGAGAACTCCTGGAAACACCATATATTTT CASSPGRTPGNTIYF
TRBJ2-1 . TRBV20-1 . TGCAGTGCTAGAGCCGACAATGAGCAGTTCTTC CSARADNEQFF
TRBJ1-3 . TRBV5-1 TRBD1 TGCGCCAGCAGCTTATATACACAGGGGACTGGAAACACCATATATTTT CASSLYTQGTGNTIYF
TRBJ2-6 . TRBV7-3 . TGTGCCAGCAGCTTAAGAGGGACTGGGGCCAACGTCCTGACTTTC CASSLRGTGANVLTF
TRBJ1-1 medium-sized TRBV19 . TGTGCGTCTGGGGAGAGGAACACTGAAGCTTTCTTT CASGERNTEAFF
TRBJ1-4 . TRBV25-1 . TGTGCCAGCAGCCTAGTCGCCCCCGTGGAAAAACTGTTTTTT CASSLVAPVEKLFF
TRBJ1-1 . TRBV7-2 . TGTGCCAGCAGCCAGTCCCTAGGGAGGACTGAAGCTTTCTTT CASSQSLGRTEAFF
TRBJ2-1 . TRBV27 TRBD2 TGTGCCAGCCGGCCCCTCCTAAGCGCGGGAGGAGCTTACAATGAGCAGTTCTTC CASRPLLSAGGAYNEQFF
TRBJ1-1 . TRBV18 . TGTGCCAGCTCACCAAATAGGGACGGAGGGGTAACTGAAGCTTTCTTT CASSPNRDGGVTEAFF
TRBJ2-3 . TRBV2 . TGTGCCAGCACCCAAAGGGCTAGCGTAGATACGCAGTATTTT CASTQRASVDTQYF
TRBJ1-3 once TRBV5-5 TRBD1 TGTGCCAGCAGCTTGTTTTACAGGGGGCCTGGAAACACCATATATTTT CASSLFYRGPGNTIYF
TRBJ1-1 . TRBV18 . TGTGCCAGCTCACCAATGAGCACTGAAGCTTTCTTT CASSPMSTEAFF
TRBJ1-6 once TRBV20-1 TRBD1 TGCAGTGCTAGTAAACCTAGACAGGGTGGGCCCTATAATAATTCACCCCTCCACTTT CSASKPRQGGPYNNSPLHF